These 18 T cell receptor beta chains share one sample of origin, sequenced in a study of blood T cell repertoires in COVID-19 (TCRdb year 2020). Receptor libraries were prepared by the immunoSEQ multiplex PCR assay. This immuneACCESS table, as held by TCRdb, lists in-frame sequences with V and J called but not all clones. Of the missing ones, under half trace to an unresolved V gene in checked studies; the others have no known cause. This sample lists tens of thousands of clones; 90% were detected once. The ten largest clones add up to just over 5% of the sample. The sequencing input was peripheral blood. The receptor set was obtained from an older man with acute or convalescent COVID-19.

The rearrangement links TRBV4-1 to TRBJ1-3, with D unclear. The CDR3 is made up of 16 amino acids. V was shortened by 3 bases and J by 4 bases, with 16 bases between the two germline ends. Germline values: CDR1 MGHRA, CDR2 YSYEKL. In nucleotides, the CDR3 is TGCGCCAGCAGCCAGGAGGCAGTCAGGTCGGGAAACACCATATATTTT. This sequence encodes CASSQEAVRSGNTIYF.

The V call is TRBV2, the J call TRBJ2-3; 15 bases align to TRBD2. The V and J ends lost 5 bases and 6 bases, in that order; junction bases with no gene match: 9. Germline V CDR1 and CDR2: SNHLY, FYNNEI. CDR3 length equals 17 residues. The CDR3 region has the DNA TGTGCCAGCAGTCCCGGACTAGCGGGGGGGCCTGGGGATACGCAGTATTTT. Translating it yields CASSPGLAGGPGDTQYF.

CDR3 in amino acids: CASSYSAGGTGNTIYF. As DNA, the CDR3 is TGTGCCAGCAGTTACTCGGCAGGGGGTACTGGAAACACCATATATTTT. This rearrangement joins TRBV6-5 to TRBJ1-3; the match to TRBD1 covers 7 bases. V trimming: 0 bases; J trimming: 2 bases; junction bases outside the gene matches: 4. Germline lookup yields CDR1 MNHEY and CDR2 SVGAGI. The CDR3 spans 16 residues.

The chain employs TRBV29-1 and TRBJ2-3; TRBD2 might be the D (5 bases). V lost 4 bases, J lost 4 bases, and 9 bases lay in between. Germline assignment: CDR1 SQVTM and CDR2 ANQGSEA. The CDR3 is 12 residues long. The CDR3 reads CSVGILADTQYF. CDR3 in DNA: TGCAGCGTTGGGATACTAGCAGATACGCAGTATTTT.

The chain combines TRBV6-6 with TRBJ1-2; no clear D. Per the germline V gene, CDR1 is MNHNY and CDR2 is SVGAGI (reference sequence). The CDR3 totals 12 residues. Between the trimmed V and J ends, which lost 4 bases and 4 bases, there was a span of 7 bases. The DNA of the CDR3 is TGTGCCAGCAGTTCCCCGAGCTATGGCTACACCTTC. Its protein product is CASSSPSYGYTF.

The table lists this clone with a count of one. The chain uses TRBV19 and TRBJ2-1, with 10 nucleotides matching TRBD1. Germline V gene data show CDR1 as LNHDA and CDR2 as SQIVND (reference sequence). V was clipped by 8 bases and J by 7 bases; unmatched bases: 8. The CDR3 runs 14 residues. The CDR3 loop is CASAGTGAGNEQFF. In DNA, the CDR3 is TGTGCCAGTGCCGGGACAGGGGCAGGGAATGAGCAGTTCTTC.

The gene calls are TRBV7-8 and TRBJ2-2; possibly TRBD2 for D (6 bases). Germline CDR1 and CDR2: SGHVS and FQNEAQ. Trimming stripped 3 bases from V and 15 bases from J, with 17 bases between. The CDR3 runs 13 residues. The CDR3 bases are TGTGCCAGCAGCTTTGGGTTTCGGGGGTGGTTGTTTTTT. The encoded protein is CASSFGFRGWLFF.

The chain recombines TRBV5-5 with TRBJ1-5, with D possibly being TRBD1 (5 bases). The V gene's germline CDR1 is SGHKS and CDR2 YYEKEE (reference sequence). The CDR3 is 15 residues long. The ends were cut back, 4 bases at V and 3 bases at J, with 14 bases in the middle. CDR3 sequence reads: CASSMQGKLNQPQHF. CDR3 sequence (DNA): TGTGCCAGCAGCATGCAGGGAAAGCTCAATCAGCCCCAGCATTTT.

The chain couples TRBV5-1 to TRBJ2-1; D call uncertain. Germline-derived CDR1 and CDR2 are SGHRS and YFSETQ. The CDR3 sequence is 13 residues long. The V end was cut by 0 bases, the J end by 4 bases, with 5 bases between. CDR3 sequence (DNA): TGCGCCAGCAGCTTGGTGACTTACAATGAGCAGTTCTTC. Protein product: CASSLVTYNEQFF. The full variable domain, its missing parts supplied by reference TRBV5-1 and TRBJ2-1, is KAGVTQTPRYLIKTRGQQVTLSCSPISGHRSVSWYQQTPGQGLQFLFEYFSETQRNKGNFPGRFSGRQFSNSRSEMNVSTLELGDSALYLCASSLVTYNEQFFGPGTRLTVL.

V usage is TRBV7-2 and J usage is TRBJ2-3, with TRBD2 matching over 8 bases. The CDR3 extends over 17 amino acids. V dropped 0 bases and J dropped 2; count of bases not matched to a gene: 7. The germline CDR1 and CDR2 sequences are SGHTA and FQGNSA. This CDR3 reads CASSLAHHGGVTDTQYF. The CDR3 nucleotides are TGTGCCAGCAGCTTAGCGCATCACGGGGGGGTCACAGATACGCAGTATTTT.

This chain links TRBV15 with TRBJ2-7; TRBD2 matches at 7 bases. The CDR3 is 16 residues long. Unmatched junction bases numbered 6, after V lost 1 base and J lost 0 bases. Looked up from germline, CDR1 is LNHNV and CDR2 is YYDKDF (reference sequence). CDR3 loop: CATSRGTGGSSYEQYF. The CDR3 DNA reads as TGTGCCACCAGCAGAGGGACGGGGGGAAGCTCCTACGAGCAGTACTTC.

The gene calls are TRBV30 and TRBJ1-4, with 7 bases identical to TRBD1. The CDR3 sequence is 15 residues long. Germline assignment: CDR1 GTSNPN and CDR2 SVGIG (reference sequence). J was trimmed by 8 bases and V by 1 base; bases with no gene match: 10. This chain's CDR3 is CAWSGGDRAAEKLFF. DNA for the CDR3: TGTGCCTGGAGTGGGGGAGACAGGGCTGCCGAAAAACTGTTTTTT.

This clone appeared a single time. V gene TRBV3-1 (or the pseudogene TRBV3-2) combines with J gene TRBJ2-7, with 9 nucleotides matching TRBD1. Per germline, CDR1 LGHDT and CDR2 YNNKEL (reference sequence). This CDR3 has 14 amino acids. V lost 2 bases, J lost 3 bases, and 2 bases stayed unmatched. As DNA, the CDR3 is TGTGCCAGCAGCCAAATGACAGGGGGCTACGAGCAGTACTTC. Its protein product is CASSQMTGGYEQYF.

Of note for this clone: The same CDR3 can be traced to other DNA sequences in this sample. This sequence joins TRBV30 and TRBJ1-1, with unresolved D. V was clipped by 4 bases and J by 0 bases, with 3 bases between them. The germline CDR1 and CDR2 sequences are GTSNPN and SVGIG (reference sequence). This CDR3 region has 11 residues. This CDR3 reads CAWTLNTEAFF. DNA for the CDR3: TGTGCCTGGACCTTGAACACTGAAGCTTTCTTT.

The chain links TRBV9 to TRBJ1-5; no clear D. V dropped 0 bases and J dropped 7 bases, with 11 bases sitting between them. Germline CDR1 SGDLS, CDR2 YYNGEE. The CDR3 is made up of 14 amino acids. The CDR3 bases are TGTGCCAGCAGCGTAGGGGCTACTGGACAGCCCCAGCATTTT. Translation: CASSVGATGQPQHF.

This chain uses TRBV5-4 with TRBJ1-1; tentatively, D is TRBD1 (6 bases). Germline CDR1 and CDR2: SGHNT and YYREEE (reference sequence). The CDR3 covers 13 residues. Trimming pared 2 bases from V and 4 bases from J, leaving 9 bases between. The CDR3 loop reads CASSFDRPTEAFF. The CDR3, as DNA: TGTGCCAGCAGCTTTGACAGGCCCACTGAAGCTTTCTTT.

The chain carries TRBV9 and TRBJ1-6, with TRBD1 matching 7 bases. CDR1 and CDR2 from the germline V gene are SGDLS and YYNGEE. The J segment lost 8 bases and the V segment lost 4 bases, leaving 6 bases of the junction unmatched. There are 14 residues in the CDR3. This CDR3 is CASSLSGGHSPLHF. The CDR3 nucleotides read TGTGCCAGCAGCCTATCAGGGGGTCATTCACCCCTCCACTTT.

In DNA, the CDR3 is TGTGCCAGCAGCCGCCAGACCTCCGGGGAGACCCAGTACTTC. Its protein is CASSRQTSGETQYF. The genes are TRBV11-2 and TRBJ2-5, with D hard to call. V was cut by 5 bases and J by 5 bases, with 15 bases left in between. The CDR3 length is 14 residues. Germline CDR1 SGHAT, CDR2 FQNNGV.